A single T cell receptor beta chain is shown here with its context. No antigen is known for it. The record originates from a study of shared clonotypes between healthy human individuals. Study in general: A few men and a couple of women, aged 18 to 49, were donors. A donor's plate count was three for CD4 naive and three for CD4 memory; CD8 naive had two and CD8 memory one.

Sorted-subset replicate PCRs used 200 ng of genomic DNA. This amount corresponded to approximately 30,000 T cell genomes. Produced via immunoSEQ multiplex PCR; TCRdb's table is partial and in-frame only. The sample includes hundreds of thousands of clones, less than 98% of them seen just once. Per germline, CDR1 MDHEN and CDR2 SYDVKM. The V gene lost 6 bases and the J gene lost 7 bases, with 18 bases spanning the gap. CDR3 length: 14 amino acids. Study-wide findings and caveats: Sharing across four donors was highest in naive CD4 (approximately 5%) and lowest in memory CD8 (roughly 0.4%).

The clonotype was recovered from a woman in her 30s in good health. The sample was naive CD4+ T cells sorted from blood. Subset indicated: CD45RA+ positively selected. The genes are TRBV28 and TRBJ2-5; D ambiguous. In DNA form, the CDR3 reads TGTGCCAGCAGCGAAGTGAAGTCGTTGGGGACCCAGTACTTC. It specifies CASSEVKSLGTQYF.